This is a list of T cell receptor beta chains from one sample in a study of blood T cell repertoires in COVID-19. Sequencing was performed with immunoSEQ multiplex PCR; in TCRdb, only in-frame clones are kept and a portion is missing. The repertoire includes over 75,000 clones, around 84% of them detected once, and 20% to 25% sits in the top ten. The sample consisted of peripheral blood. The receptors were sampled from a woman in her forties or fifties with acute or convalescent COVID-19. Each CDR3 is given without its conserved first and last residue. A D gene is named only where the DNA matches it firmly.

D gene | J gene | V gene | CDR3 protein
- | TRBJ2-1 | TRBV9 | ASSVEGNAYNEQF
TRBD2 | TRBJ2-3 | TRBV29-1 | SAKLAGVADTQY
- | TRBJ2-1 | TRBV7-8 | ASKTTGSLYNEQF
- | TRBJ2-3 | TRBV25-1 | ASSPLADTQY
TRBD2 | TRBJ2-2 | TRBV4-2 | ASSQLAANTGELF
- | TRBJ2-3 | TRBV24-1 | ATSDATGPHTQY
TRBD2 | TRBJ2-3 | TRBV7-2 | ASSPTSFTDTQY
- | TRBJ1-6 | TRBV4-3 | ASSPRPTGEVSPLH
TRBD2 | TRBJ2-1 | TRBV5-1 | ASRPGLAVNEQF
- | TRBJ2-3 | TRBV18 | ASSPPGGRAQDTQY
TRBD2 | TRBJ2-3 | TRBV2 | ASSGPRERGATDTQY
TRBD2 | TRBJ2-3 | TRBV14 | ASSQDWLAGGRTDTQY
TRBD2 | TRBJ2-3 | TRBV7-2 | ASSLGSGGTDTQY
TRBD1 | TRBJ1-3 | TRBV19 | ASSMTGAGNTIY
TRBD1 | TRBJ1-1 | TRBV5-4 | ASSSGQGRTEAF
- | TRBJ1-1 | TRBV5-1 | ASSPWAGGTTEAF
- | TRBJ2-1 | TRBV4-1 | ASSQYRVMDEQF
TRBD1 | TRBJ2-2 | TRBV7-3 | ASSLWGTGANTGELF
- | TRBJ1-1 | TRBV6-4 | ASSVDSLNTEAF
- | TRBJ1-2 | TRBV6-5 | ASSYGSYGYT
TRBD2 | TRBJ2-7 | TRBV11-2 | ASSSRLAGGLYEQY
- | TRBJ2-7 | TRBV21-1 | ASSSGNIEQY
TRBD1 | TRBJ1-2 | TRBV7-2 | ASSLVRQGANGYT
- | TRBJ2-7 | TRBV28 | ASSLVGVGNYEQY
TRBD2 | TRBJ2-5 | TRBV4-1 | ASSHPFGLAGGGETQY
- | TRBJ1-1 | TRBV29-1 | SVVPKTEAF
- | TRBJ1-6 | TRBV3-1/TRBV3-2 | ASSHGRAYSPLH
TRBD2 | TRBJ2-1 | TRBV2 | ASSEVRLAVYNEQF
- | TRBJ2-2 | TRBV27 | ASTRAGLSGELF
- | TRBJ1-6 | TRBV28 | ASQSGSPLH
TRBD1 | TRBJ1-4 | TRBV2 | ASSDFGQGNEKLF
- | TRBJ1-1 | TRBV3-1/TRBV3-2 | ASSRFGGGTEAF
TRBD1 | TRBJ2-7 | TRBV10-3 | AISDGTGGADEQY
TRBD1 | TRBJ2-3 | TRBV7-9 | ASSLGDREGDTQY
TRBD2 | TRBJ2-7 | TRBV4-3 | ASSQDFRTSFEQY
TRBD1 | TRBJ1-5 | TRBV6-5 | ASSPRAGGLQPQH
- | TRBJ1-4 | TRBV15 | ATSRDVGGNEKLF
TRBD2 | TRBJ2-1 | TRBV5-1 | ASSSGRSYNEQF
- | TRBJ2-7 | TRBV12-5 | ASGLEAFPSEQY
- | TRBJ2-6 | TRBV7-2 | ASSRGTNVLT
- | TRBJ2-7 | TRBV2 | ASSAGYEQY
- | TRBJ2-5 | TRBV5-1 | ASSSQPGGAGETQY
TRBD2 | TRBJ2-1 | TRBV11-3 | ASSSGLAGIREQF
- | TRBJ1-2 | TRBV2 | ASKLEYGYT
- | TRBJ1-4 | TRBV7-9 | ASSSRSGTTNEKLF